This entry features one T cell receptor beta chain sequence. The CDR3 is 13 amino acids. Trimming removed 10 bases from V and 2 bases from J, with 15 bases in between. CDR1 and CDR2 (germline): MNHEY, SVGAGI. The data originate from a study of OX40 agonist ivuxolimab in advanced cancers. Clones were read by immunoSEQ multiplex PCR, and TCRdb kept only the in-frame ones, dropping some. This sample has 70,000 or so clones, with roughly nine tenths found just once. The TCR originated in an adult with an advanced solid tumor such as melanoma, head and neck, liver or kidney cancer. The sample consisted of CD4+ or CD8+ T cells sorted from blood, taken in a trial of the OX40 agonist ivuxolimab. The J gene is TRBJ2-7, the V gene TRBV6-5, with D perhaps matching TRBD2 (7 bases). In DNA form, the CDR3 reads TGTGCCACCTCGGGGGGCTTAACCTACGAGCAGTACTTC. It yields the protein CATSGGLTYEQYF.